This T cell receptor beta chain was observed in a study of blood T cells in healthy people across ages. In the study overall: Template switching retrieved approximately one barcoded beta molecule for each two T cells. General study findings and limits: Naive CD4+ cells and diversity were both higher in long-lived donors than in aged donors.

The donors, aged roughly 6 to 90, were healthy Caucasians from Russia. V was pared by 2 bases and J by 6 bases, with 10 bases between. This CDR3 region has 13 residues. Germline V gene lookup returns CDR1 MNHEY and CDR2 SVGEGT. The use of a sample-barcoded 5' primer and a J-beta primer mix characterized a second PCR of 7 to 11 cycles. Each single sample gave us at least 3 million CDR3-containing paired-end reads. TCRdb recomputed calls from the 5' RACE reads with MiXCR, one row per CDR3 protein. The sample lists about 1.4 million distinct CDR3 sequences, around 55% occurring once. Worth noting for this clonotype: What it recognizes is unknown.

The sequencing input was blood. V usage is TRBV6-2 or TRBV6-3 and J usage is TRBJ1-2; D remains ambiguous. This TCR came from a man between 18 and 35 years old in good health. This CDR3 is CASSYGYGDGYTF. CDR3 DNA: TGTGCCAGCAGTTACGGATACGGAGATGGCTACACCTTC.